The rows below give T cell receptor beta chains drawn from one sample of a study of T-cell memory formation after mild COVID-19. TCRdb reprocessed the 5' RACE reads via MiXCR and lists one record per CDR3 protein. The table shows 310,000 or so distinct CDR3 sequences, with about 16% occurring only once. Sequenced input: PBMCs or a T cell subset sorted from them (not recorded which). These TCRs come from a man aged 18 to 35 who had mild COVID-19 (a few samples of this study predate the infection). Cell type and time point are not known. The CDR3 runs from the conserved cysteine through the conserved F or W. D genes are given only for firm matches. Not every row has a clone size; where given, it reads once, few, many or a size class.

j_call: TRBJ2-5
clone_size: .
v_call: TRBV5-1
d_call: .
cdr3_nt: TGCGCCAGCAGCTTGGGGGGCTATACTAATCAAGAGACCCAGTACTTC
cdr3_aa: CASSLGGYTNQETQYF

j_call: TRBJ1-1
clone_size: .
v_call: TRBV7-9
d_call: .
cdr3_nt: TGTGCCAGCATCAGCGAGGGAAACACTGAAGCTTTCTTT
cdr3_aa: CASISEGNTEAFF

j_call: TRBJ2-3
clone_size: .
v_call: TRBV6-1
d_call: .
cdr3_nt: TGTGCCAGCAGGGACCGGCGGGGCTCAGATACGCAGTATTTT
cdr3_aa: CASRDRRGSDTQYF

j_call: TRBJ2-3
clone_size: .
v_call: TRBV7-9
d_call: .
cdr3_nt: TGTGCCAGCAGCTTAGGGCCTCATGATACGCAGTATTTT
cdr3_aa: CASSLGPHDTQYF

j_call: TRBJ1-5
clone_size: .
v_call: TRBV20-1
d_call: .
cdr3_nt: TGCAGTGCAACCGGATCAGGACGTAGTAGACCCCAGCATTTT
cdr3_aa: CSATGSGRSRPQHF

j_call: TRBJ1-1
clone_size: .
v_call: TRBV6-5
d_call: .
cdr3_nt: TGTGCCAGCAGTTACGTACGGAAGGGGACTGAAGCTTTCTTT
cdr3_aa: CASSYVRKGTEAFF

j_call: TRBJ2-7
clone_size: .
v_call: TRBV5-1
d_call: TRBD1
cdr3_nt: TGCGCCAGCAGCCAGTCCGACAGGGGGCTCTACGAGCAGTACTTC
cdr3_aa: CASSQSDRGLYEQYF

j_call: TRBJ2-3
clone_size: many
v_call: TRBV30
d_call: .
cdr3_nt: TGTGCCTGGAGTATCACGGGGGGCGCAGATACGCAGTATTTT
cdr3_aa: CAWSITGGADTQYF

j_call: TRBJ1-1
clone_size: few
v_call: TRBV14
d_call: .
cdr3_nt: TGTGCCACCGCGTTAATGGTACGAAACACTGAAGCTTTCTTT
cdr3_aa: CATALMVRNTEAFF

j_call: TRBJ2-2
clone_size: many
v_call: TRBV20-1
d_call: .
cdr3_nt: TGCAGTGCTACGAATCCTCGCGGCCGCACCGGGGAGCTGTTTTTT
cdr3_aa: CSATNPRGRTGELFF

j_call: TRBJ1-4
clone_size: .
v_call: TRBV6-2/TRBV6-3
d_call: TRBD1
cdr3_nt: TGTGCCAGCAGTTACTCGCCGGGACAGGGTGACCCGAGTGAAAAACTGTTTTTT
cdr3_aa: CASSYSPGQGDPSEKLFF

j_call: TRBJ1-6
clone_size: .
v_call: TRBV14
d_call: .
cdr3_nt: TGTGCCAGCAGCCAAGCAGAGGTTTGGGACTCACCCCTCCACTTT
cdr3_aa: CASSQAEVWDSPLHF

j_call: TRBJ1-3
clone_size: many
v_call: TRBV5-1
d_call: .
cdr3_nt: TGTGCCAGCAGCTTAGGATCCTCTGGAAACACCATATATTTT
cdr3_aa: CASSLGSSGNTIYF

j_call: TRBJ2-5
clone_size: .
v_call: TRBV18
d_call: .
cdr3_nt: TGTGCCAGCTCACCGCCGACGAGGAGAGAGACCCAGTACTTC
cdr3_aa: CASSPPTRRETQYF

j_call: TRBJ2-2
clone_size: few
v_call: TRBV15
d_call: .
cdr3_nt: TGTGCCACCAGCGCCCCGGAACCAAAGACGGCCGGGGAGCTGTTTTTT
cdr3_aa: CATSAPEPKTAGELFF

j_call: TRBJ1-3
clone_size: .
v_call: TRBV4-2
d_call: TRBD1
cdr3_nt: TGTGCCAGCAGCCGCGACAGGGGGCAAGGAAACACCATATATTTT
cdr3_aa: CASSRDRGQGNTIYF

j_call: TRBJ2-3
clone_size: few
v_call: TRBV20-1
d_call: TRBD1
cdr3_nt: TGCAGTGCTAGAGCGAGACCGGGACAGGGGGCAGATACGCAGTATTTT
cdr3_aa: CSARARPGQGADTQYF

j_call: TRBJ2-7
clone_size: .
v_call: TRBV7-2
d_call: TRBD1
cdr3_nt: TGTGCCAGCAGCTTAGTTCCGGGACAGGGCGGTGAGGAGCAGTACTTC
cdr3_aa: CASSLVPGQGGEEQYF

j_call: TRBJ2-3
clone_size: .
v_call: TRBV20-1
d_call: .
cdr3_nt: TGCAGTGCTAGAGATCCCATAGCCCTCACAGATACGCAGTATTTT
cdr3_aa: CSARDPIALTDTQYF

j_call: TRBJ1-1
clone_size: few
v_call: TRBV7-2
d_call: .
cdr3_nt: TGTGCCAGCAGCTTAGGCCCGAGGGCGGGGGAGACTGAAGCTTTCTTT
cdr3_aa: CASSLGPRAGETEAFF

j_call: TRBJ2-7
clone_size: many
v_call: TRBV7-6
d_call: .
cdr3_nt: TGTGCCAGCAGCTTATGGGGAGGCAGTTCCTACGAGCAGTACTTC
cdr3_aa: CASSLWGGSSYEQYF

j_call: TRBJ1-1
clone_size: few
v_call: TRBV5-1
d_call: TRBD1
cdr3_nt: TGCGCCAGCAGCACGGGAGGACAGGCCACTGAAGCTTTCTTT
cdr3_aa: CASSTGGQATEAFF

j_call: TRBJ2-1
clone_size: many
v_call: TRBV20-1
d_call: .
cdr3_nt: TGCAGTGCTAGAGGAGGCTCCTACAATGAGCAGTTCTTC
cdr3_aa: CSARGGSYNEQFF

j_call: TRBJ2-7
clone_size: .
v_call: TRBV7-6
d_call: .
cdr3_nt: TGTGCCAGCAGCTCCGCCCAGGGGACCTACGAGCAGTACTTC
cdr3_aa: CASSSAQGTYEQYF

j_call: TRBJ2-1
clone_size: many
v_call: TRBV3-1
d_call: .
cdr3_nt: TGTGCCAGCAGCCTCGTGACAGTTAATGAGCAGTTCTTC
cdr3_aa: CASSLVTVNEQFF

j_call: TRBJ2-6
clone_size: few
v_call: TRBV10-3
d_call: .
cdr3_nt: TGTGCCATCAGTGAGGTGGCGGGGGCCAACGTCCTGACTTTC
cdr3_aa: CAISEVAGANVLTF

j_call: TRBJ1-1
clone_size: few
v_call: TRBV7-8
d_call: .
cdr3_nt: TGTGCCAGCAGCGAATACGGGAGGGAAGCTTTCTTT
cdr3_aa: CASSEYGREAFF

j_call: TRBJ1-4
clone_size: .
v_call: TRBV4-3
d_call: .
cdr3_nt: TGCGCCAGCAGCCTACAGGGTAATAAACTGTTTTTT
cdr3_aa: CASSLQGNKLFF

j_call: TRBJ1-1
clone_size: .
v_call: TRBV6-2/TRBV6-3
d_call: TRBD1
cdr3_nt: TGTGCCACCAGGAACAGGGGGGCCGACTCATACACTGAAGCTTTCTTT
cdr3_aa: CATRNRGADSYTEAFF

j_call: TRBJ2-1
clone_size: .
v_call: TRBV14
d_call: .
cdr3_nt: TGTGCCAGCAGCCCCGGTAGAAACTCCTACAATGAGCAGTTCTTC
cdr3_aa: CASSPGRNSYNEQFF

j_call: TRBJ1-1
clone_size: once
v_call: TRBV12-3/TRBV12-4
d_call: .
cdr3_nt: TGTGCCAGCAGTTTACTCCGGGACTCCACTGAAGCTTTCTTT
cdr3_aa: CASSLLRDSTEAFF

j_call: TRBJ1-1
clone_size: few
v_call: TRBV3-1
d_call: .
cdr3_nt: TGTGCCAGCAGCCCCCAGACAGCCAGGAACACTGAAGCTTTCTTT
cdr3_aa: CASSPQTARNTEAFF

j_call: TRBJ2-1
clone_size: few
v_call: TRBV6-5
d_call: TRBD2
cdr3_nt: TGTGCCAGCAGGAAGACTAGCGGGAACAATGAGCAGTTCTTC
cdr3_aa: CASRKTSGNNEQFF

j_call: TRBJ2-3
clone_size: few
v_call: TRBV12-3/TRBV12-4
d_call: .
cdr3_nt: TGTGCCAGCAGTCCCCGGCCGGGTCTCACAGATACGCAGTATTTT
cdr3_aa: CASSPRPGLTDTQYF

j_call: TRBJ1-1
clone_size: .
v_call: TRBV6-6
d_call: TRBD1
cdr3_nt: TGTGCCAGCAGTACCCCCACCGGGACAGGGGGCGTGTGGAACACTGAAGCTTTCTTT
cdr3_aa: CASSTPTGTGGVWNTEAFF

j_call: TRBJ2-5
clone_size: few
v_call: TRBV12-3/TRBV12-4
d_call: TRBD1
cdr3_nt: TGTGCCAGCAGTCCAGGGGGCAGAGGAGAGACCCAGTACTTC
cdr3_aa: CASSPGGRGETQYF

j_call: TRBJ1-5
clone_size: few
v_call: TRBV29-1
d_call: .
cdr3_nt: TGCAGCGTTGTTCTGGGGGATAGCAATCAGCCCCAGCATTTT
cdr3_aa: CSVVLGDSNQPQHF

j_call: TRBJ1-1
clone_size: .
v_call: TRBV5-6
d_call: TRBD1
cdr3_nt: TGTGCCAGCAGCGGGTTGGACAGGCAGAACACTGAAGCTTTCTTT
cdr3_aa: CASSGLDRQNTEAFF

j_call: TRBJ2-1
clone_size: few
v_call: TRBV11-2
d_call: .
cdr3_nt: TGTGCCAGCAGCCCACCGACGTTCTTC
cdr3_aa: CASSPPTFF

j_call: TRBJ1-2
clone_size: few
v_call: TRBV10-3
d_call: .
cdr3_nt: TGTGCCCCAGAACCCGGGACGGGATTCTATGGCTACACCTTC
cdr3_aa: CAPEPGTGFYGYTF

j_call: TRBJ1-2
clone_size: few
v_call: TRBV6-5
d_call: .
cdr3_nt: TGTGCCAGCAAGCGGGGGGCTGTCGGTGGCTACACCTTC
cdr3_aa: CASKRGAVGGYTF

j_call: TRBJ2-1
clone_size: .
v_call: TRBV12-3/TRBV12-4
d_call: .
cdr3_nt: TGTGCCAGCAGGGCTGGGGGAAATGAGCAGTTCTTC
cdr3_aa: CASRAGGNEQFF

j_call: TRBJ1-1
clone_size: many
v_call: TRBV6-5
d_call: .
cdr3_nt: TGTGCCAGCAGTTACTCGAACCCGGGAAACACTGAAGCTTTCTTT
cdr3_aa: CASSYSNPGNTEAFF

j_call: TRBJ2-1
clone_size: few
v_call: TRBV13
d_call: TRBD2
cdr3_nt: TGTGCCAGCAGCTTACCGGGGGGGCGCGGAAAGTTCTTC
cdr3_aa: CASSLPGGRGKFF

j_call: TRBJ2-3
clone_size: few
v_call: TRBV20-1
d_call: TRBD2
cdr3_nt: TGCAGTGCTAGATCCCTCAAACGGACTAGCGGGGGGGATACGCAGTATTTT
cdr3_aa: CSARSLKRTSGGDTQYF

j_call: TRBJ2-3
clone_size: few
v_call: TRBV7-9
d_call: .
cdr3_nt: TGTGCCAGCAGCCTCCGGGGACCCAGCACAGATACGCAGTATTTT
cdr3_aa: CASSLRGPSTDTQYF

j_call: TRBJ1-2
clone_size: few
v_call: TRBV6-2/TRBV6-3
d_call: TRBD1
cdr3_nt: TGTGCCAGCAGACCCGGACAGGCTGGCGACTATGGCTACACCTTC
cdr3_aa: CASRPGQAGDYGYTF

j_call: TRBJ1-5
clone_size: .
v_call: TRBV27
d_call: .
cdr3_nt: .
cdr3_aa: CASSSSPSGRNQPQHF

j_call: TRBJ2-4
clone_size: .
v_call: TRBV10-3
d_call: .
cdr3_nt: TGTGCCATCAGTGATGTTAGAGGAGCTGCAGCCAAAAACATTCAGTACTTC
cdr3_aa: CAISDVRGAAAKNIQYF

j_call: TRBJ1-3
clone_size: .
v_call: TRBV10-3
d_call: .
cdr3_nt: TGTGCCATCAGTGCTTTTACTAGCTCTGGAAACACCATATATTTT
cdr3_aa: CAISAFTSSGNTIYF

j_call: TRBJ2-7
clone_size: few
v_call: TRBV6-5
d_call: TRBD1
cdr3_nt: TGTGCCACCAACCCGACAGGGGCTGAGAACGAGCAGTACTTC
cdr3_aa: CATNPTGAENEQYF

j_call: TRBJ2-5
clone_size: few
v_call: TRBV5-4
d_call: .
cdr3_nt: TGTGCCAGCAGCCATCAGCGAGGCCAAGAGACCCAGTACTTC
cdr3_aa: CASSHQRGQETQYF

j_call: TRBJ1-6
clone_size: few
v_call: TRBV6-5
d_call: TRBD1
cdr3_nt: TGTGCCAGCAGGACAGGGACGCCGCAGCGATCTTCACCCCTCCACTTT
cdr3_aa: CASRTGTPQRSSPLHF